A selection of T cell receptor beta chains follows, all from one sample in a study of cytotoxic CD8 clonotypes in ibrutinib-treated CLL. Here immunoSEQ multiplex PCR was the method, and the copy in TCRdb shows in-frame clones only, minus some. Among roughly 150,000 clones listed, about 88% were seen once. Material: PBMCs, obtained at disease progression, from a patient treated with ibrutinib. These receptors all stem from a human donor with chronic lymphocytic leukemia. Both conserved end residues are part of each CDR3. D genes are given only for firm matches. Some rows have no size entry. The others give once, few or many, or a class for an expanded clone.

v_call: TRBV5-6
j_call: TRBJ2-7
clone_size: -
d_call: -
cdr3_aa: CASSLAPFRSSYEQYF
cdr3_nt: TGTGCCAGCAGCTTGGCTCCGTTTAGGAGCTCCTACGAGCAGTACTTC

v_call: TRBV28
j_call: TRBJ2-7
clone_size: -
d_call: TRBD1
cdr3_aa: CASSFWAGGAYEQYF
cdr3_nt: TGTGCCAGCAGTTTTTGGGCAGGGGGTGCGTACGAGCAGTACTTC

v_call: TRBV6-5
j_call: TRBJ1-5
clone_size: -
d_call: TRBD1
cdr3_aa: CASRRGTGRLQPQHF
cdr3_nt: TGTGCCAGCAGAAGGGGGACAGGGCGTCTTCAGCCCCAGCATTTT

v_call: TRBV18
j_call: TRBJ1-1
clone_size: -
d_call: -
cdr3_aa: CASSPPSRNTEAFF
cdr3_nt: TGTGCCAGCTCACCACCGAGCCGGAACACTGAAGCTTTCTTT

v_call: TRBV5-5
j_call: TRBJ1-2
clone_size: -
d_call: -
cdr3_aa: CASSFGDITNYGYTF
cdr3_nt: TGTGCCAGCAGCTTCGGGGACATTACTAACTATGGCTACACCTTC

v_call: TRBV9
j_call: TRBJ1-5
clone_size: -
d_call: -
cdr3_aa: CASSPSYSNQPQHF
cdr3_nt: TGTGCCAGCAGCCCCAGTTATAGCAATCAGCCCCAGCATTTT

v_call: TRBV19
j_call: TRBJ2-5
clone_size: -
d_call: -
cdr3_aa: CASSMRIFETQYF
cdr3_nt: TGTGCCAGTAGTATGCGGATCTTCGAGACCCAGTACTTC

v_call: TRBV19
j_call: TRBJ2-2
clone_size: -
d_call: -
cdr3_aa: CASSMRDPSANTGELFF
cdr3_nt: TGTGCCAGTAGTATGAGGGACCCGAGCGCGAACACCGGGGAGCTGTTTTTT

v_call: TRBV29-1
j_call: TRBJ1-1
clone_size: once
d_call: -
cdr3_aa: CSVRNAYNTEAFF
cdr3_nt: TGCAGCGTTCGAAACGCCTATAACACTGAAGCTTTCTTT

v_call: TRBV29-1
j_call: TRBJ2-1
clone_size: -
d_call: TRBD1
cdr3_aa: CSVEVSGGNEQFF
cdr3_nt: TGCAGCGTTGAAGTTTCAGGGGGCAATGAGCAGTTCTTC